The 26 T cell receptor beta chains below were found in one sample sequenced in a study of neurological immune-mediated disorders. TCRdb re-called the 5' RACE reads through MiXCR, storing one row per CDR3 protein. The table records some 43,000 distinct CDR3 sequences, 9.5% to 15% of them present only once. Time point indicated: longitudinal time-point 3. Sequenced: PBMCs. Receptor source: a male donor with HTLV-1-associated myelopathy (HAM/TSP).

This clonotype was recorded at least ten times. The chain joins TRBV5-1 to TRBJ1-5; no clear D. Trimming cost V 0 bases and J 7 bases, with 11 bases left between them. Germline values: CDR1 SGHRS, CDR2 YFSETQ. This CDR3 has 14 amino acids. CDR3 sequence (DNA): TGCGCCAGCAGCTTGGAGGTGGGTGGGCAGCCCCAGCATTTT. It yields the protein CASSLEVGGQPQHF.

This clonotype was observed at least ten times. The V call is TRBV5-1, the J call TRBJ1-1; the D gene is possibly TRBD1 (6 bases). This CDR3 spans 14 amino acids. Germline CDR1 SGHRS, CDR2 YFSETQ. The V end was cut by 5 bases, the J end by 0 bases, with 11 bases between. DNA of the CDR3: TGCGCCAGCAGAATACAGGGATTGAACACTGAAGCTTTCTTT. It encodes CASRIQGLNTEAFF.

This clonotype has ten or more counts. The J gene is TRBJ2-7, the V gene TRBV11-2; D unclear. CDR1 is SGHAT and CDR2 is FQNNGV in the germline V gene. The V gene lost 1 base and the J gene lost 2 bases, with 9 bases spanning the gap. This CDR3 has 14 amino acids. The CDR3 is CASSLGPPPYEQYF. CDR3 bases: TGTGCCAGCAGCTTAGGGCCCCCCCCCTACGAGCAGTACTTC.

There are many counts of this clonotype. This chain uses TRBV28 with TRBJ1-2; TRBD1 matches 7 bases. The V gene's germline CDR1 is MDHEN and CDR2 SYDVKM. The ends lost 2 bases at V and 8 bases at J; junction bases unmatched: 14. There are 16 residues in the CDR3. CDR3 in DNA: TGTGCCAGCAGTTTAGGCGGTGTAACAGGGGTGGAAGGCTACACCTTC. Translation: CASSLGGVTGVEGYTF.

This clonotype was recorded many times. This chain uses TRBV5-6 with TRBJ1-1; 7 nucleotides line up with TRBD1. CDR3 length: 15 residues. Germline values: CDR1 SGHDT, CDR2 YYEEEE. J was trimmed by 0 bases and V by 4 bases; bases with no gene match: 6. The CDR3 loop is CASSLPTGMNTEAFF. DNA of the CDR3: TGTGCCAGCAGCCTCCCGACAGGGATGAACACTGAAGCTTTCTTT. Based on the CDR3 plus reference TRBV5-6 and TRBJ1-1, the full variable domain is DAGVTQSPTHLIKTRGQQVTLRCSPKSGHDTVSWYQQALGQGPQFIFQYYEEEERQRGNFPDRFSGHQFPNYSSELNVNALLLGDSALYLCASSLPTGMNTEAFFGQGTRLTVV.

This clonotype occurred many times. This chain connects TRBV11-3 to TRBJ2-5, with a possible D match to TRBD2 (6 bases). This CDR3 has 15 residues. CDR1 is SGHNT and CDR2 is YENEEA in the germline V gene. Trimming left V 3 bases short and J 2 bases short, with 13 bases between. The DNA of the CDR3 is TGTGCCAGCAGCTTGACCTGGGGGGTACAAGAGACCCAGTACTTC. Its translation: CASSLTWGVQETQYF.

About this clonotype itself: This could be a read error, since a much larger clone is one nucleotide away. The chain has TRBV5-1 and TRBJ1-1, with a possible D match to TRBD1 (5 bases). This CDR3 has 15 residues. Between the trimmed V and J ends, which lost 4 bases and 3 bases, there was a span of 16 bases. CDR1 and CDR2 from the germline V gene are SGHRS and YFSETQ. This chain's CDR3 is CASSPRDRYDTEAFF. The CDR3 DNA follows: TGCGCCAGCAGCCCCCGGGACCGCTATGACACTGAAGCTTTCTTT.

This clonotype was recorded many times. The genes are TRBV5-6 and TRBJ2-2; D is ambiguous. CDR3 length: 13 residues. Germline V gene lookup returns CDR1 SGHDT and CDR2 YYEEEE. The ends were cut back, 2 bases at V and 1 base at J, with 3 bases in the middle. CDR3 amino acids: CASSFKNTGELFF. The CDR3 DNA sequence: TGTGCCAGCAGCTTTAAGAACACCGGGGAGCTGTTTTTT.

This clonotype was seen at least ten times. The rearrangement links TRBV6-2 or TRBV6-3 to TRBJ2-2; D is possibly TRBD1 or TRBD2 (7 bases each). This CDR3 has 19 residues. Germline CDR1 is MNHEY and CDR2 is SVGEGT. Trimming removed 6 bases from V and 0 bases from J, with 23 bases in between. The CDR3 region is CASSPRGGLSIANTGELFF. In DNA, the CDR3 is TGTGCCAGCAGCCCCAGGGGGGGCCTTTCAATCGCGAACACCGGGGAGCTGTTTTTT.

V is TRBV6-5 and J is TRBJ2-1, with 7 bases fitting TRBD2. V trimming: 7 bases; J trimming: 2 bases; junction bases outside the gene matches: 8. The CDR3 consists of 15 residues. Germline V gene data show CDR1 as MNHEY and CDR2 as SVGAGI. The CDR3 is CASKGAGLPYNEQFF. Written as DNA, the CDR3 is TGTGCCAGCAAGGGAGCGGGGCTCCCCTACAATGAGCAGTTCTTC.

CDR3 in DNA: TGCGCCAGCAGTGCCGGGACAGGGGCATGGGAATCCGGAAACACCATATATTTT. This gives the protein CASSAGTGAWESGNTIYF. V gene TRBV5-1 combines with J gene TRBJ1-3; 10 bases match TRBD1. V was clipped by 5 bases and J by 4 bases; unmatched bases: 15. Germline-derived CDR1 and CDR2 are SGHRS and YFSETQ. There are 18 residues in the CDR3.

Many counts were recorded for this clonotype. CDR3: CASSPHLGYGYTF. The CDR3 DNA reads as TGTGCCAGCAGCCCCCATTTGGGCTATGGCTACACCTTC. J is TRBJ1-2 and V is TRBV7-9; D gene uncertain. Trimming removed 5 bases at V and 4 bases at J, with 11 bases between. Germline V CDR1 and CDR2: SEHNR, FQNEAQ (reference sequence). This CDR3 has 13 amino acids.

The CDR3 loop reads CASNHNYRGGEQFF. CDR3 coding DNA: TGTGCCAGCAACCACAACTACAGGGGAGGAGAGCAGTTCTTC. The J gene is TRBJ2-1, the V gene TRBV3-1; perhaps TRBD1 as D (7 bases). V gave up 7 bases and J gave up 10 bases, with 20 bases separating them. CDR1 is LGHDT and CDR2 is YNNKEL in the germline V gene (reference sequence). The CDR3 has 14 amino acids.

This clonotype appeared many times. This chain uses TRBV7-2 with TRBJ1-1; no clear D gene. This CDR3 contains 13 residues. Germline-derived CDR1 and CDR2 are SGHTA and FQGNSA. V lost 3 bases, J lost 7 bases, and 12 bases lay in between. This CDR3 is CASSFITSGEAFF. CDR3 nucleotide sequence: TGTGCCAGCAGCTTTATTACTTCGGGTGAAGCTTTCTTT.

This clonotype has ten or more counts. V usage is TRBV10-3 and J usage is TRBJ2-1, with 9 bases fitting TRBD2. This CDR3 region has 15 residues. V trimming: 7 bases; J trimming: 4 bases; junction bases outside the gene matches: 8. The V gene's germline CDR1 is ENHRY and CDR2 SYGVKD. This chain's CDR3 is CAIMAGGTVYNEQFF. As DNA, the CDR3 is TGTGCCATCATGGCGGGGGGGACCGTTTACAATGAGCAGTTCTTC.

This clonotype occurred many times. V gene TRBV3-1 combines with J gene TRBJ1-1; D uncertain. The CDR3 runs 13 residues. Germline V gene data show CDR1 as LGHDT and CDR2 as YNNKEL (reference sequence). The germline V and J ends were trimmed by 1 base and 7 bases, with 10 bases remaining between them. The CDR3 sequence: CASSQVGPFEAFF. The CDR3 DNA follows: TGTGCCAGCAGCCAAGTAGGTCCTTTTGAAGCTTTCTTT.

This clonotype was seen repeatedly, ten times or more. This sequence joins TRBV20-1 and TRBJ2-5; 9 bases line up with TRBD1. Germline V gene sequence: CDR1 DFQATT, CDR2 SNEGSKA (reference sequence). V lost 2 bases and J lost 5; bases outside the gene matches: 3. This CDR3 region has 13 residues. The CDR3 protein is CSARRQGGETQYF. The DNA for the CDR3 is TGCAGTGCTAGAAGACAGGGGGGGGAGACCCAGTACTTC.

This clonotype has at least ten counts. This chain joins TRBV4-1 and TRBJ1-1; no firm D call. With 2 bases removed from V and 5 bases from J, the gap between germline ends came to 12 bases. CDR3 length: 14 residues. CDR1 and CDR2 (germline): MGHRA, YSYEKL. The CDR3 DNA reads TGCGCCAGCAGCCAACCTACGGAGAGGACTGAAGCTTTCTTT. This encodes CASSQPTERTEAFF.

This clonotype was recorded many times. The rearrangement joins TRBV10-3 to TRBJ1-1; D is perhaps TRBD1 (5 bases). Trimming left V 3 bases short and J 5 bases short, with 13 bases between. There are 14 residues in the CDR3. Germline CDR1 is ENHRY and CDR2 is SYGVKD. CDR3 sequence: CAISDLDSRTEAFF. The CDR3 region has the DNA TGTGCCATCAGTGACCTAGACAGTCGAACTGAAGCTTTCTTT.

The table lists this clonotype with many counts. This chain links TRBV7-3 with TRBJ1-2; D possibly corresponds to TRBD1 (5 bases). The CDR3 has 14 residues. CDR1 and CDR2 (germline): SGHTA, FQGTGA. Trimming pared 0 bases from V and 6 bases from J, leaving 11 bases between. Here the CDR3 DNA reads TGTGCCAGCAGCTTAACGGCGGGAGGGGATGGCTACACCTTC. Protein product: CASSLTAGGDGYTF.

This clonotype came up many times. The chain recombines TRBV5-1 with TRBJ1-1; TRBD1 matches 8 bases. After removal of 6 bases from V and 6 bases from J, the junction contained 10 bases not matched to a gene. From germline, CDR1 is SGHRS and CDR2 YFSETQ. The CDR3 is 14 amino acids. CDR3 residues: CASTRDRRPAEAFF. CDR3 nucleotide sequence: TGCGCCAGCACCCGGGACAGGAGGCCCGCTGAAGCTTTCTTT.

The CDR3 spells CASSPFPIGVDTPQHF. The CDR3 nucleotides read TGCGCCAGCAGCCCATTCCCTATAGGGGTCGATACGCCCCAGCATTTT. The gene calls are TRBV5-1 and TRBJ1-5; a possible D gene is TRBD1 (5 bases). The CDR3 is 16 residues long. Between the trimmed V and J ends, which lost 4 bases and 9 bases, there was a span of 23 bases. In germline, CDR1 is SGHRS, CDR2 YFSETQ.

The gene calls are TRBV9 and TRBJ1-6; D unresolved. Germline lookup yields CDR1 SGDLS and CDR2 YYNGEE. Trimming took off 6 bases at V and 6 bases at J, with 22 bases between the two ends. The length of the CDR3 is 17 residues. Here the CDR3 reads CASNLKTGCEVNSPLHF. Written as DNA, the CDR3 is TGTGCCAGCAACCTAAAGACGGGATGCGAGGTTAATTCACCCCTCCACTTT.

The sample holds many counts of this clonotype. CDR3 sequence reads: CASTKSQGAYEQYF. The CDR3 DNA reads as TGTGCCAGCACCAAGAGCCAGGGCGCCTACGAGCAGTACTTC. The rearrangement uses TRBV2 and TRBJ2-7, with a tentative D call TRBD1 (5 bases). The V gene lost 7 bases and the J gene lost 2 bases, with 15 bases spanning the gap. Germline lookup yields CDR1 SNHLY and CDR2 FYNNEI. The CDR3 extends over 14 amino acids.

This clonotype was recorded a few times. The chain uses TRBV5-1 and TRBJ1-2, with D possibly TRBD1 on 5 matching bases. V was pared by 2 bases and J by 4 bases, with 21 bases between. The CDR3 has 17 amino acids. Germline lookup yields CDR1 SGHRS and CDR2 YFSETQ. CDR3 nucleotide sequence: TGCGCCAGCAGCTTCTCCGCCGGGGCGCTTCTTTCCTATGGCTACACCTTC. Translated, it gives CASSFSAGALLSYGYTF.

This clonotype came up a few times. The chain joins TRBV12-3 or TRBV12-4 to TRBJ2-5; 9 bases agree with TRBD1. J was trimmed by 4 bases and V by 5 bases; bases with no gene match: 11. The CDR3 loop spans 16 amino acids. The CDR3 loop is CASSPPRTGGAETQYF. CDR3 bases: TGTGCCAGCAGTCCGCCCCGTACAGGGGGCGCAGAGACCCAGTACTTC.